Listed below are T cell receptor beta chains from one sample, sequenced in a study of blood T cell repertoires in COVID-19. Repertoires were generated with immunoSEQ multiplex PCR, while TCRdb's copy carries only in-frame clones and drops some. The sample holds around 310,000 clones, roughly 88% seen once. The material sequenced was PBMCs or T cells enriched from blood (not recorded which). The receptors stem from a man aged 25-45 years who had recovered from COVID-19. Each CDR3 is given with its conserved first and last residue. A D gene is named only where the DNA matches it firmly. Size is stated for part of the rows, as once, few or many counts, or as a class when the clone is expanded.

TRBV18	NA	NA	TRBJ1-1	CASSPGRAENTEAFF	TGTGCCAGCTCACCAGGCAGGGCCGAAAACACTGAAGCTTTCTTT
TRBV2	NA	TRBD1	TRBJ1-5	CASSEQGAVQPQHF	TGTGCCAGCAGTGAACAGGGGGCGGTTCAGCCCCAGCATTTT
TRBV9	NA	TRBD1	TRBJ1-2	CASSEGPGQGEGYTF	TGTGCCAGCAGCGAGGGGCCCGGACAGGGAGAGGGCTACACCTTC
TRBV24-1	few	TRBD1	TRBJ1-4	CATSDGSGGGKLFF	TGTGCCACCAGTGATGGTTCAGGGGGCGGGAAACTGTTTTTT
TRBV7-9	NA	NA	TRBJ2-7	CASSLTTGAYEQYF	TGTGCCAGCAGCTTAACAACAGGAGCCTACGAGCAGTACTTC
TRBV7-9	NA	NA	TRBJ2-5	CASSLTEETQYF	TGTGCCAGCAGCTTAACAGAAGAGACCCAGTACTTC
TRBV9	NA	NA	TRBJ1-2	CASSTGNYGYTF	TGTGCCAGCAGTACAGGGAACTATGGCTACACCTTC
TRBV5-5	few	NA	TRBJ1-1	CASRLGGNTEAFF	TGTGCCAGCAGACTCGGGGGGAACACTGAAGCTTTCTTT
TRBV20-1	NA	NA	TRBJ1-2	CSASEGGYGYTF	TGCAGTGCTAGTGAGGGGGGGTATGGCTACACCTTC
TRBV12-3/TRBV12-4	NA	NA	TRBJ2-7	CASRNRDEQYF	TGTGCCAGCAGAAACAGGGACGAGCAGTACTTC
TRBV21-1	once	NA	TRBJ1-5	CASSKAQGPMIRYQPQHF	TGTGCCAGCAGCAAAGCGCAGGGTCCAATGATTCGTTATCAGCCCCAGCATTTT
TRBV4-1	NA	NA	TRBJ1-6	CASSQERRYNSPLHF	TGCGCCAGCAGCCAAGAACGCCGGTATAATTCACCCCTCCACTTT
TRBV14	NA	TRBD2	TRBJ2-3	CASSRPGLVTQYF	TGTGCCAGCAGCCGTCCGGGACTAGTGACGCAGTATTTT
TRBV27	NA	TRBD1	TRBJ1-2	CASSSWQGATRTF	TGTGCCAGCAGTTCCTGGCAGGGGGCGACTCGTACCTTC
TRBV7-9	once	TRBD2	TRBJ2-1	CLSGGYNEQFF	TGTTTAAGCGGGGGGTACAATGAGCAGTTCTTC
TRBV3-1/TRBV3-2	NA	NA	TRBJ1-1	CASSQGSVNTEAFF	TGTGCCAGCAGCCAAGGGTCGGTTAACACTGAAGCTTTCTTT
TRBV19	NA	NA	TRBJ1-2	CASSIAVGLNYGYTF	TGTGCCAGTAGTATAGCAGTCGGACTGAACTATGGCTACACCTTC
TRBV6-5	NA	NA	TRBJ1-5	CASSSYQPQHF	TGTGCCAGCAGTTCCTATCAGCCCCAGCATTTT
TRBV29-1	NA	NA	TRBJ1-1	CSVGGGNTEAFF	TGCAGCGTTGGAGGGGGGAACACTGAAGCTTTCTTT
TRBV19	NA	TRBD2	TRBJ2-1	CASKDKRGSYNEQFF	TGTGCCAGTAAGGATAAGCGGGGCTCCTACAATGAGCAGTTCTTC
TRBV30	NA	NA	TRBJ2-2	CAWTAVNTGELFF	TGTGCCTGGACTGCGGTAAACACCGGGGAGCTGTTTTTT
TRBV18	NA	TRBD1	TRBJ1-5	CASSPDRLIQPQHF	TGTGCCAGCTCACCGGACAGGTTGATACAGCCCCAGCATTTT
TRBV6-5	NA	NA	TRBJ2-5	CASIKGEETQYF	TGTGCCAGCATCAAAGGGGAAGAGACCCAGTACTTC
TRBV5-6	NA	TRBD1	TRBJ2-1	CASSLSQGYEQFF	TGTGCCAGCAGCTTGTCACAGGGGTATGAGCAGTTCTTC
TRBV28	NA	NA	TRBJ1-2	CASSSGQVVGYGYTF	TGTGCCAGCAGTTCTGGCCAGGTGGTGGGCTATGGCTACACCTTC
TRBV5-8	NA	NA	TRBJ1-5	CASSLGGQGYQPQHF	TGTGCCAGCAGCTTAGGTGGGCAGGGGTATCAGCCCCAGCATTTT
TRBV11-2	NA	TRBD1	TRBJ1-5	CASSLAGGGNYQPQHF	TGTGCCAGCAGCTTAGCGGGAGGGGGCAATTATCAGCCCCAGCATTTT
TRBV5-4	NA	NA	TRBJ1-2	CASSLGQGNYGYTF	TGTGCCAGCAGCTTGGGTCAGGGGAACTATGGCTACACCTTC
TRBV7-9	NA	TRBD2	TRBJ2-1	CASSLGTSGGRYNEQFF	TGTGCCAGCAGCTTAGGGACTAGCGGGGGTCGCTACAATGAGCAGTTCTTC
TRBV12-3/TRBV12-4	NA	NA	TRBJ1-6	CASSLRAWSPLHF	TGTGCCAGCAGTCTCAGGGCATGGTCACCCCTCCACTTT
TRBV15	NA	NA	TRBJ1-2	CATGGAGGGYTF	TGTGCCACCGGGGGGGCTGGGGGTGGCTACACCTTC
TRBV19	NA	TRBD2	TRBJ2-4	CASSVGGVAKNIQYF	TGTGCCAGTAGCGTCGGGGGGGTAGCCAAAAACATTCAGTACTTC
TRBV30	NA	NA	TRBJ1-1	CASRDTEAFF	TGTGCCTCTCGAGACACTGAAGCTTTCTTT
TRBV5-1	NA	NA	TRBJ2-7	CASSLIQGAHEQYF	TGCGCCAGCAGCTTGATACAGGGTGCCCACGAGCAGTACTTC
TRBV19	NA	NA	TRBJ2-7	CASSIRGYEQYF	TGTGCCAGTAGTATAAGGGGGTACGAGCAGTACTTC
TRBV7-3	NA	TRBD2	TRBJ2-5	CASSHGLAGDETQYF	TGTGCCAGCAGCCACGGACTAGCGGGGGATGAGACCCAGTACTTC
TRBV29-1	NA	NA	TRBJ2-5	CSVDPGLVETQYF	TGCAGCGTTGATCCGGGTTTGGTGGAGACCCAGTACTTC
TRBV6-5	NA	TRBD1	TRBJ1-5	CASTRQGPGPQHF	TGTGCCAGCACTCGACAGGGCCCCGGGCCCCAGCATTTT
TRBV9	NA	TRBD1	TRBJ2-5	CASSVQGTGQETQYF	TGTGCCAGCAGCGTACAAGGGACAGGGCAAGAGACCCAGTACTTC
TRBV3-1/TRBV3-2	NA	NA	TRBJ1-2	CASSQGWTPNYGYTF	TGTGCCAGCAGCCAAGGATGGACACCTAACTATGGCTACACCTTC
TRBV6-5	NA	NA	TRBJ2-3	CASRGPTDTQYF	TGTGCCAGCAGGGGGCCCACAGATACGCAGTATTTT
TRBV21-1	once	NA	TRBJ2-6	CASSRGLWWANVLTF	TGTGCCAGCAGCAGAGGGCTCTGGTGGGCCAACGTCCTGACTTTC
TRBV6-2/TRBV6-3	NA	NA	TRBJ2-1	CASSSGVGSYNEQFF	TGTGCCAGCAGTTCCGGAGTCGGCTCCTACAATGAGCAGTTCTTC
TRBV6-5	NA	TRBD1	TRBJ1-4	CASTGTGFGYEKLFF	TGTGCCAGCACCGGGACAGGGTTTGGTTATGAAAAACTGTTTTTT
TRBV14	once	TRBD1	TRBJ2-1	CASSPQPGQGGGEQFF	TGTGCCAGCAGCCCACAACCGGGACAGGGGGGAGGTGAGCAGTTCTTC